These T cell receptor beta chains were read from a single sample in a study of T-cell memory formation after mild COVID-19. TCRdb analysed the 5' RACE reads with MiXCR anew, one entry per CDR3 protein. This table has about 400,000 distinct CDR3 sequences, about 22% appearing once. Source material: PBMCs or a T cell subset sorted from them (not recorded which). These receptors were obtained from an adult woman who had mild COVID-19 (a few samples of this study predate the infection). Cell type and time point are not known. Each CDR3 is given with its conserved first and last residue. The D gene is left open where the match is weak. Only part of the rows carry a size: once, few, many, or a class if the clone is expanded.

cdr3_nt: TGCAGTGCTAGAGATCGGAGGGGGCTGCTTGAGCAGTTCTTC
cdr3_aa: CSARDRRGLLEQFF
v_call: TRBV20-1
d_call: NA
clone_size: few
j_call: TRBJ2-1

cdr3_nt: TGCGCCAGCAGCCCACGGACTAGCGACGAGCAGTACTTC
cdr3_aa: CASSPRTSDEQYF
v_call: TRBV5-1
d_call: TRBD2
clone_size: NA
j_call: TRBJ2-7

cdr3_nt: TGTGCCAGTAGCCGGACACCGTCCTACGAGCAGTACTTC
cdr3_aa: CASSRTPSYEQYF
v_call: TRBV27
d_call: NA
clone_size: few
j_call: TRBJ2-7

cdr3_nt: TGTGCCAGCAGCCCCCCTTTGGGCCAAGGTGAAAAACTGTTTTTT
cdr3_aa: CASSPPLGQGEKLFF
v_call: TRBV7-9
d_call: NA
clone_size: NA
j_call: TRBJ1-4

cdr3_nt: TGTGCCAGCAGTTACGTGCAGGGGGCCGCCTACGAGCAGTACTTC
cdr3_aa: CASSYVQGAAYEQYF
v_call: TRBV6-5
d_call: TRBD1
clone_size: few
j_call: TRBJ2-7

cdr3_nt: TGTGCCAGCAGCTGGACTAGCGGGAGTCGCACAGATACGCAGTATTTT
cdr3_aa: CASSWTSGSRTDTQYF
v_call: TRBV11-2
d_call: TRBD2
clone_size: few
j_call: TRBJ2-3

cdr3_nt: TGTGCCAGCAGTGTACAGTCATCCTACGAGCAGTACTTC
cdr3_aa: CASSVQSSYEQYF
v_call: TRBV6-1
d_call: NA
clone_size: NA
j_call: TRBJ2-7

cdr3_nt: TGTGCCAGCGGTCCAACGAATGGCTACACCTTC
cdr3_aa: CASGPTNGYTF
v_call: TRBV9
d_call: NA
clone_size: NA
j_call: TRBJ1-2

cdr3_nt: TGTGCCAGCAGCGTAGGTAATAGCCTACCAGCTAGCTCCTACAATGAGCAGTTCTTC
cdr3_aa: CASSVGNSLPASSYNEQFF
v_call: TRBV9
d_call: NA
clone_size: NA
j_call: TRBJ2-1

cdr3_nt: TGTGCCAGCAGCTTGCTGAGGACTGACCGGACCGGGGAGCTGTTTTTT
cdr3_aa: CASSLLRTDRTGELFF
v_call: TRBV5-5
d_call: NA
clone_size: few
j_call: TRBJ2-2

cdr3_nt: TGTGCCAGCAGTCCCCTCCCGCAGGTGAACACTGAAGCTTTCTTT
cdr3_aa: CASSPLPQVNTEAFF
v_call: TRBV6-2/TRBV6-3
d_call: NA
clone_size: NA
j_call: TRBJ1-1

cdr3_nt: TGTGCCAGCAGTCTGAGTCTAGCAGCCAATGAGCAGTTCTTC
cdr3_aa: CASSLSLAANEQFF
v_call: TRBV12-3/TRBV12-4
d_call: NA
clone_size: NA
j_call: TRBJ2-1

cdr3_nt: TGCAGCGTTGAACAAGGGGACGCTGAAGCTTTCTTT
cdr3_aa: CSVEQGDAEAFF
v_call: TRBV29-1
d_call: NA
clone_size: few
j_call: TRBJ1-1

cdr3_nt: TGTGCCAGCAGTTTGATTATGAGCACAGATACGCAGTATTTT
cdr3_aa: CASSLIMSTDTQYF
v_call: TRBV12-3/TRBV12-4
d_call: NA
clone_size: few
j_call: TRBJ2-3

cdr3_nt: TGTGCCAGCAGTACTACGCGTCACCAGGGGTCTACCGGGGAGCTGTTTTTT
cdr3_aa: CASSTTRHQGSTGELFF
v_call: TRBV12-3/TRBV12-4
d_call: NA
clone_size: few
j_call: TRBJ2-2

cdr3_nt: TGTGCCAGCAGTTTATTACGGGGGGCGCAGGGCTACACCTTC
cdr3_aa: CASSLLRGAQGYTF
v_call: TRBV28
d_call: NA
clone_size: NA
j_call: TRBJ1-2

cdr3_nt: TGCGCCAGCAGCTTGGAATCGCCTAGCGGGGGGGCCTTATACGAGCAGTACTTC
cdr3_aa: CASSLESPSGGALYEQYF
v_call: TRBV5-1
d_call: TRBD2
clone_size: few
j_call: TRBJ2-7

cdr3_nt: TGTGCCAGCAGAACATTAGGAGGGTATGGCTACACCTTC
cdr3_aa: CASRTLGGYGYTF
v_call: TRBV6-6
d_call: NA
clone_size: NA
j_call: TRBJ1-2

cdr3_nt: TGTGCCAGCAGCGTAGAGGGGGGACTAGCGGGGCGCACCGGGGAGCTGTTTTTT
cdr3_aa: CASSVEGGLAGRTGELFF
v_call: TRBV9
d_call: TRBD2
clone_size: NA
j_call: TRBJ2-2

cdr3_nt: TGCGCCAGCAGCTTGGAAGCGGGAGGGCCGAATGAGCAGTTCTTC
cdr3_aa: CASSLEAGGPNEQFF
v_call: TRBV5-1
d_call: TRBD2
clone_size: few
j_call: TRBJ2-1

cdr3_nt: TGTGCCAGCAGTGTGGAGGGGACTTTCTACGAGCAGTACTTC
cdr3_aa: CASSVEGTFYEQYF
v_call: TRBV2
d_call: NA
clone_size: NA
j_call: TRBJ2-7

cdr3_nt: TGTGCCAGCAGCTCAAGGGCTGGTGAGCAGTTCTTC
cdr3_aa: CASSSRAGEQFF
v_call: TRBV7-3
d_call: NA
clone_size: many
j_call: TRBJ2-1

cdr3_nt: TGTGCCAGCAGCCCATTAGCGGGACCGAACACCGGGGAGCTGTTTTTT
cdr3_aa: CASSPLAGPNTGELFF
v_call: TRBV7-6
d_call: TRBD2
clone_size: few
j_call: TRBJ2-2

cdr3_nt: TGTGCCAGCAGTGAATGGGACAGCCTGAATCAGCCCCAGCATTTT
cdr3_aa: CASSEWDSLNQPQHF
v_call: TRBV2
d_call: TRBD1
clone_size: NA
j_call: TRBJ1-5

cdr3_nt: TGCAGCGCAAGCTTAGTCTACGAGCAGTACTTC
cdr3_aa: CSASLVYEQYF
v_call: TRBV29-1
d_call: NA
clone_size: few
j_call: TRBJ2-7

cdr3_nt: TGTGCCAGCAGCCAAGATAGGGCAGGTTTCATTCGAGAGACCCAGTACTTC
cdr3_aa: CASSQDRAGFIRETQYF
v_call: TRBV14
d_call: NA
clone_size: NA
j_call: TRBJ2-5

cdr3_nt: TGCGCCAGCAGCCCCTGGGAAGCGAACACCGGGGAGCTGTTTTTT
cdr3_aa: CASSPWEANTGELFF
v_call: TRBV5-1
d_call: NA
clone_size: NA
j_call: TRBJ2-2

cdr3_nt: TGTGCCATCAGTGAGTTACGACTAGACGGCGAGCAGTACTTC
cdr3_aa: CAISELRLDGEQYF
v_call: TRBV10-3
d_call: NA
clone_size: NA
j_call: TRBJ2-7

cdr3_nt: TGCGCCAGCAGTCTCCTCCAGGAGCAGTTCTTC
cdr3_aa: CASSLLQEQFF
v_call: TRBV4-1
d_call: NA
clone_size: few
j_call: TRBJ2-1

cdr3_nt: TGCGCCAGCAGGGAGGGGTCCTCAACGTCAGGAAACACCATATATTTT
cdr3_aa: CASREGSSTSGNTIYF
v_call: TRBV5-1
d_call: NA
clone_size: many
j_call: TRBJ1-3

cdr3_nt: TGTGCCAGCAGTTACGGGGGAAGAAATCCGGCCAAAAACATTCAGTACTTC
cdr3_aa: CASSYGGRNPAKNIQYF
v_call: TRBV6-5
d_call: NA
clone_size: few
j_call: TRBJ2-4

cdr3_nt: TGCGCCAGCAGCCCCCACAGCCTTTTCACAGATACGCAGTATTTT
cdr3_aa: CASSPHSLFTDTQYF
v_call: TRBV5-1
d_call: NA
clone_size: few
j_call: TRBJ2-3

cdr3_nt: TGTGCCAGTAGTGCTAGCGGGAGACTCTACGAGCAGTACTTC
cdr3_aa: CASSASGRLYEQYF
v_call: TRBV19
d_call: TRBD2
clone_size: NA
j_call: TRBJ2-7

cdr3_nt: TGTGCCAGCAGCTTAGCGCCAACAGGGGAGGATGAGCAGTTCTTC
cdr3_aa: CASSLAPTGEDEQFF
v_call: TRBV7-9
d_call: NA
clone_size: NA
j_call: TRBJ2-1

cdr3_nt: TGTGCCAGCAGCCCCCCGCCCGGACTAGCGGGAGGAGATACGCAGTATTTT
cdr3_aa: CASSPPPGLAGGDTQYF
v_call: TRBV7-9
d_call: TRBD2
clone_size: few
j_call: TRBJ2-3

cdr3_nt: TGCGCCAGCAGCGCCGGGACAGGAGATAATTCACCCCTCCACTTT
cdr3_aa: CASSAGTGDNSPLHF
v_call: TRBV5-1
d_call: TRBD1
clone_size: few
j_call: TRBJ1-6

cdr3_nt: TGTGCCAGCAGCTTAGGGGGGGCGGGAGGCCCCCCGGCGTACTACGAGCAGTACTTC
cdr3_aa: CASSLGGAGGPPAYYEQYF
v_call: TRBV7-2
d_call: TRBD2
clone_size: NA
j_call: TRBJ2-7

cdr3_nt: TGTGCCAGCACCCGACTAGCGGAGAGCACAGATACGCAGTATTTT
cdr3_aa: CASTRLAESTDTQYF
v_call: TRBV6-5
d_call: TRBD2
clone_size: few
j_call: TRBJ2-3

cdr3_nt: TGTGCCAGCACCCTTCGGACAGGCGGAAACACCATATATTTT
cdr3_aa: CASTLRTGGNTIYF
v_call: TRBV12-3/TRBV12-4
d_call: TRBD1
clone_size: NA
j_call: TRBJ1-3

cdr3_nt: TGTGCCAGCTCACTAACCCAGGCCTCTGAAGCTTTCTTT
cdr3_aa: CASSLTQASEAFF
v_call: TRBV18
d_call: NA
clone_size: NA
j_call: TRBJ1-1

cdr3_nt: TGTGCCAGCAGTTACTTGGACAGAGTAAACACTGAAGCTTTCTTT
cdr3_aa: CASSYLDRVNTEAFF
v_call: TRBV6-5
d_call: NA
clone_size: NA
j_call: TRBJ1-1

cdr3_nt: TGTGCCACCAGTGATTCCCGGGACAGGGCAGAAAAACTGTTTTTT
cdr3_aa: CATSDSRDRAEKLFF
v_call: TRBV24-1
d_call: TRBD1
clone_size: NA
j_call: TRBJ1-4

cdr3_nt: TGCAGTGCTAACGCAGGGGCCTATGGCTACACCTTC
cdr3_aa: CSANAGAYGYTF
v_call: TRBV20-1
d_call: NA
clone_size: NA
j_call: TRBJ1-2

cdr3_nt: TGTGCCTGGAGTGAAAGCGGGGGTACTGGTGAGCAGTTCTTC
cdr3_aa: CAWSESGGTGEQFF
v_call: TRBV30
d_call: TRBD2
clone_size: NA
j_call: TRBJ2-1

cdr3_nt: TGTGCCATCACCGGGGGCAGGGGGACCTTTACCTTC
cdr3_aa: CAITGGRGTFTF
v_call: TRBV10-3
d_call: TRBD1
clone_size: NA
j_call: TRBJ1-2

cdr3_nt: TGTGCCAGTAGTCACACCAAGGGACTAGCGGGCGAATACACCGGGGAGCTGTTTTTT
cdr3_aa: CASSHTKGLAGEYTGELFF
v_call: TRBV19
d_call: TRBD2
clone_size: NA
j_call: TRBJ2-2

cdr3_nt: TGCAGCGGGGACGGATTCACAGATACGCAGTATTTT
cdr3_aa: CSGDGFTDTQYF
v_call: TRBV29-1
d_call: NA
clone_size: NA
j_call: TRBJ2-3

cdr3_nt: TGTGCCAGCAGTGGGAGACTAGCGGGGGCCTGGATTCAGTACTTC
cdr3_aa: CASSGRLAGAWIQYF
v_call: TRBV6-1
d_call: TRBD2
clone_size: NA
j_call: TRBJ2-4

cdr3_nt: TGTGCCAGCAGCTTGCCTGAAGCTTTCTTT
cdr3_aa: CASSLPEAFF
v_call: TRBV7-9
d_call: NA
clone_size: NA
j_call: TRBJ1-1

cdr3_nt: TGTGCCAGCTCACCACCCGGGACAGGGTTGTACGAGCAGTACTTC
cdr3_aa: CASSPPGTGLYEQYF
v_call: TRBV18
d_call: TRBD1
clone_size: NA
j_call: TRBJ2-7

cdr3_nt: TGTGCCAGCAGTTTAGGAGGACAGGGCTACGAGCAGTACTTC
cdr3_aa: CASSLGGQGYEQYF
v_call: TRBV7-9
d_call: TRBD1
clone_size: many
j_call: TRBJ2-7